Listed below are T cell receptor beta chains from one sample, sequenced in a study of long-term antiretroviral therapy in people with HIV. TCRdb's table, derived via immunoSEQ multiplex PCR, lists solely in-frame clones and lacks some. The sample has 19,000 or so clones, about 77% seen once; the top ten hold 7% to 8.5%. This material consisted of unsorted PBMCs, taken at the start of antiretroviral therapy, before treatment. These receptors all stem from a woman aged 35 to 49 with HIV. Each CDR3 is given with its conserved first and last residue. A D gene is named only where the DNA matches it firmly. Clone size is not always given. Where it is, it says once, few, many or a class for expanded clones.

j_call: TRBJ1-4; clone_size: -; d_call: -; v_call: TRBV4-3; cdr3_aa: CASSHWVNNEKLFF; cdr3_nt: TGCGCCAGCAGCCATTGGGTCAACAATGAAAAACTGTTTTTT
j_call: TRBJ2-7; clone_size: -; d_call: -; v_call: TRBV28; cdr3_aa: CASSSRGAEYEQYF; cdr3_nt: TGTGCCAGCAGTTCTCGGGGGGCCGAATACGAGCAGTACTTC
j_call: TRBJ1-6; clone_size: once; d_call: -; v_call: TRBV28; cdr3_aa: CASSWGQSPLHF; cdr3_nt: TGTGCCAGCAGTTGGGGTCAGTCACCCCTCCACTTT
j_call: TRBJ2-5; clone_size: -; d_call: -; v_call: TRBV20-1; cdr3_aa: CSARFETQYF; cdr3_nt: TGCAGTGCTAGGTTTGAGACCCAGTACTTC
j_call: TRBJ2-7; clone_size: few; d_call: -; v_call: TRBV7-9; cdr3_aa: CASSLVGDAWEQYF; cdr3_nt: TGTGCCAGCAGCTTGGTAGGGGACGCGTGGGAGCAGTACTTC
j_call: TRBJ2-2; clone_size: -; d_call: TRBD2; v_call: TRBV30; cdr3_aa: CAWNPGLASTGELFF; cdr3_nt: TGTGCCTGGAACCCGGGACTAGCGAGTACCGGGGAGCTGTTTTTT
j_call: TRBJ2-2; clone_size: -; d_call: -; v_call: TRBV5-1; cdr3_aa: CASNAGTALNTGELFF; cdr3_nt: TGCGCCAGCAACGCCGGGACTGCCTTAAACACCGGGGAGCTGTTTTTT
j_call: TRBJ2-3; clone_size: once; d_call: TRBD2; v_call: TRBV28; cdr3_aa: CAAGLVAGEDTQYF; cdr3_nt: TGTGCCGCCGGGCTGGTAGCGGGGGAAGATACGCAGTATTTT
j_call: TRBJ1-6; clone_size: -; d_call: -; v_call: TRBV10-3; cdr3_aa: CAIRRDLNSPLHF; cdr3_nt: TGTGCCATCCGAAGGGATCTTAATTCACCCCTCCACTTT
j_call: TRBJ1-1; clone_size: -; d_call: -; v_call: TRBV7-2; cdr3_aa: CASSLGGLNNEAFF; cdr3_nt: TGTGCCAGCAGCTTAGGGGGACTTAACAATGAAGCTTTCTTT
j_call: TRBJ2-1; clone_size: -; d_call: -; v_call: TRBV9; cdr3_aa: CASSVTGTRENGEQFF; cdr3_nt: TGTGCCAGCAGCGTAACCGGGACCCGGGAGAATGGTGAGCAGTTCTTC
j_call: TRBJ1-5; clone_size: -; d_call: -; v_call: TRBV19; cdr3_aa: CASERGRQSNQPQHF; cdr3_nt: TGTGCCAGTGAGCGCGGGAGGCAATCCAATCAGCCCCAGCATTTT
j_call: TRBJ2-1; clone_size: -; d_call: -; v_call: TRBV6-1; cdr3_aa: CASSDPSPRTPPYNEQFF; cdr3_nt: TGTGCCAGCAGTGACCCATCCCCCCGTACGCCACCCTACAATGAGCAGTTCTTC
j_call: TRBJ1-2; clone_size: -; d_call: -; v_call: TRBV11-2; cdr3_aa: CASSLGGRGGYTF; cdr3_nt: TGTGCCAGCAGCTTAGGCGGAAGGGGCGGCTACACCTTC
j_call: TRBJ1-3; clone_size: -; d_call: -; v_call: TRBV28; cdr3_aa: CASSSFISGNTIYF; cdr3_nt: TGTGCCAGCAGTTCGTTCATCTCTGGAAACACCATATATTTT
j_call: TRBJ1-5; clone_size: -; d_call: TRBD1; v_call: TRBV6-6; cdr3_aa: CASRANRGSRQPQHF; cdr3_nt: TGTGCCAGCAGAGCAAACAGGGGTTCTCGTCAGCCCCAGCATTTT
j_call: TRBJ1-2; clone_size: -; d_call: -; v_call: TRBV27; cdr3_aa: CASSPVTEYYGYTF; cdr3_nt: TGTGCCAGCAGTCCAGTGACAGAGTATTATGGCTACACCTTC
j_call: TRBJ2-5; clone_size: -; d_call: TRBD1; v_call: TRBV28; cdr3_aa: CATLDRGETQYF; cdr3_nt: TGTGCCACCCTTGACAGGGGAGAGACCCAGTACTTC
j_call: TRBJ2-1; clone_size: -; d_call: TRBD2; v_call: TRBV7-3; cdr3_aa: CASSSGLAGGSPQFF; cdr3_nt: TGTGCCAGCAGCTCCGGACTAGCGGGGGGCTCCCCGCAGTTCTTC
j_call: TRBJ2-3; clone_size: -; d_call: TRBD1; v_call: TRBV5-6; cdr3_aa: CASSLLQGKDTQYF; cdr3_nt: TGTGCCAGCAGCTTATTACAGGGGAAAGATACGCAGTATTTT
j_call: TRBJ1-1; clone_size: -; d_call: -; v_call: TRBV2; cdr3_aa: CASSADRANTEAFF; cdr3_nt: TGTGCCAGCAGTGCGGACAGAGCGAACACTGAAGCTTTCTTT
j_call: TRBJ2-1; clone_size: medium-sized; d_call: TRBD1; v_call: TRBV7-6; cdr3_aa: CPTTGGYNEQFF; cdr3_nt: TGTCCTACCACAGGGGGTTACAATGAGCAGTTCTTC
j_call: TRBJ1-2; clone_size: -; d_call: -; v_call: TRBV19; cdr3_aa: CASSIGLPGNYGYTF; cdr3_nt: TGTGCCAGTAGTATAGGTCTTCCAGGAAACTATGGCTACACCTTC
j_call: TRBJ2-1; clone_size: -; d_call: -; v_call: TRBV7-8; cdr3_aa: CASRGPRGPISYNEQFF; cdr3_nt: TGTGCCAGCAGGGGGCCTAGGGGTCCGATTAGCTACAATGAGCAGTTCTTC
j_call: TRBJ2-6; clone_size: -; d_call: TRBD1; v_call: TRBV11-2; cdr3_aa: CASSTGQGSGANVLTF; cdr3_nt: TGTGCCAGCAGCACAGGACAGGGATCTGGGGCCAACGTCCTGACTTTC
j_call: TRBJ1-6; clone_size: -; d_call: -; v_call: TRBV28; cdr3_aa: CATAGIGVSSNSPLHF; cdr3_nt: TGTGCCACCGCGGGGATTGGGGTATCGAGTAATTCACCCCTCCACTTT
j_call: TRBJ2-7; clone_size: few; d_call: -; v_call: TRBV9; cdr3_aa: CASSAAGQSYEQYF; cdr3_nt: TGTGCCAGCAGCGCTGCGGGACAGTCCTACGAGCAGTACTTC
j_call: TRBJ2-7; clone_size: -; d_call: -; v_call: TRBV25-1; cdr3_aa: CASSVLGGYEQYF; cdr3_nt: TGTGCCAGCAGTGTATTAGGGGGCTACGAGCAGTACTTC
j_call: TRBJ1-1; clone_size: -; d_call: TRBD1; v_call: TRBV29-1; cdr3_aa: CSVVRGQGGRVNTEAFF; cdr3_nt: TGCAGCGTCGTAAGGGGGCAGGGAGGAAGGGTGAACACTGAAGCTTTCTTT
j_call: TRBJ1-2; clone_size: medium-sized; d_call: TRBD1; v_call: TRBV5-1; cdr3_aa: CASSSPGQGVYGYTF; cdr3_nt: TGCGCCAGCAGCTCGCCGGGACAGGGGGTCTATGGCTACACCTTC
j_call: TRBJ2-5; clone_size: -; d_call: TRBD2; v_call: TRBV7-9; cdr3_aa: CASSLAGGETQYF; cdr3_nt: TGTGCCAGCAGCTTAGCGGGGGGGGAGACCCAGTACTTC
j_call: TRBJ2-7; clone_size: -; d_call: TRBD1; v_call: TRBV13; cdr3_aa: CASSLPTGTGGVNEQYF; cdr3_nt: TGTGCCAGCAGCTTACCCACCGGGACAGGTGGGGTCAACGAGCAGTACTTC
j_call: TRBJ1-3; clone_size: -; d_call: -; v_call: TRBV19; cdr3_aa: CASSMGPGNTIYF; cdr3_nt: TGTGCCAGTAGTATGGGGCCTGGAAACACCATATATTTT
j_call: TRBJ2-7; clone_size: few; d_call: -; v_call: TRBV5-6; cdr3_aa: CASSSGHPYEQYF; cdr3_nt: TGTGCCAGCAGCTCCGGACACCCCTACGAGCAGTACTTC
j_call: TRBJ2-2; clone_size: -; d_call: -; v_call: TRBV7-2; cdr3_aa: CASSLVWPSTGELFF; cdr3_nt: TGTGCCAGCAGCTTAGTTTGGCCATCCACCGGGGAGCTGTTTTTT
j_call: TRBJ1-1; clone_size: once; d_call: -; v_call: TRBV23-1; cdr3_aa: CASSQSRSAGNTEAFF; cdr3_nt: TGCGCCAGCAGTCAATCCAGGAGTGCGGGAAACACTGAAGCTTTCTTT
j_call: TRBJ2-1; clone_size: once; d_call: TRBD2; v_call: TRBV5-1; cdr3_aa: CASSASGGVREQFF; cdr3_nt: TGCGCCAGCAGCGCTAGCGGGGGGGTGCGCGAGCAGTTCTTC
j_call: TRBJ2-7; clone_size: -; d_call: TRBD1; v_call: TRBV5-4; cdr3_aa: CASSDRDRTYEQYF; cdr3_nt: TGTGCCAGCAGCGACCGGGACAGGACCTACGAGCAGTACTTC
j_call: TRBJ1-5; clone_size: -; d_call: -; v_call: TRBV6-5; cdr3_aa: CASGDSLDQPQHF; cdr3_nt: TGTGCCAGCGGAGACTCGTTGGATCAGCCCCAGCATTTT
j_call: TRBJ1-2; clone_size: -; d_call: -; v_call: TRBV2; cdr3_aa: CASSGGRDYGYTF; cdr3_nt: TGTGCCAGCAGTGGTGGAAGGGACTATGGCTACACCTTC
j_call: TRBJ2-5; clone_size: -; d_call: TRBD1; v_call: TRBV9; cdr3_aa: CASSSGQSGETQYF; cdr3_nt: TGTGCCAGCAGCTCGGGACAGTCGGGAGAGACCCAGTACTTC
j_call: TRBJ1-6; clone_size: -; d_call: TRBD1; v_call: TRBV11-2; cdr3_aa: CASSSGTAGFNSPLHF; cdr3_nt: TGTGCCAGCAGCTCAGGGACAGCGGGGTTTAATTCACCCCTCCACTTT
j_call: TRBJ2-2; clone_size: -; d_call: -; v_call: TRBV9; cdr3_aa: CASSPRRGGSGTGELFF; cdr3_nt: TGTGCCAGCAGCCCTCGACGTGGGGGTTCGGGCACCGGGGAGCTGTTTTTT
j_call: TRBJ1-5; clone_size: -; d_call: TRBD1; v_call: TRBV28; cdr3_aa: CASSLARGRQPQHF; cdr3_nt: TGTGCCAGCAGTTTAGCGAGGGGGCGGCAGCCCCAGCATTTT
j_call: TRBJ2-7; clone_size: -; d_call: -; v_call: TRBV6-5; cdr3_aa: CASSYSRVYEQYF; cdr3_nt: TGTGCCAGCAGTTACAGCAGGGTGTACGAGCAGTACTTC
j_call: TRBJ2-2; clone_size: once; d_call: TRBD2; v_call: TRBV5-1; cdr3_aa: CASKAREGTGELFF; cdr3_nt: TGCGCCAGCAAGGCCCGGGAGGGCACCGGGGAGCTGTTTTTT
j_call: TRBJ2-7; clone_size: -; d_call: -; v_call: TRBV27; cdr3_aa: CASSWGGPGGYEQYF; cdr3_nt: TGTGCCAGCAGCTGGGGGGGGCCAGGAGGCTACGAGCAGTACTTC
j_call: TRBJ2-7; clone_size: few; d_call: TRBD2; v_call: TRBV5-1; cdr3_aa: CASSLGSGGSSYEQYF; cdr3_nt: TGCGCCAGCAGCTTGGGTAGCGGGGGCTCCTCCTACGAGCAGTACTTC
j_call: TRBJ2-7; clone_size: -; d_call: -; v_call: TRBV9; cdr3_aa: CASSAHPQAPYEQYF; cdr3_nt: TGTGCCAGCAGCGCCCATCCACAGGCACCGTACGAGCAGTACTTC
j_call: TRBJ2-3; clone_size: -; d_call: -; v_call: TRBV4-1; cdr3_aa: CASSQHRVGADTQYF; cdr3_nt: TGCGCCAGCAGCCAACACAGGGTGGGGGCAGATACGCAGTATTTT
j_call: TRBJ2-1; clone_size: -; d_call: -; v_call: TRBV27; cdr3_aa: CASRPATGFNEQFF; cdr3_nt: TGTGCCAGCAGGCCCGCTACGGGGTTCAATGAGCAGTTCTTC
j_call: TRBJ1-1; clone_size: -; d_call: TRBD1; v_call: TRBV5-4; cdr3_aa: CASSPGGVNTEAFF; cdr3_nt: TGTGCCAGCAGTCCAGGGGGCGTTAACACTGAAGCTTTCTTT
j_call: TRBJ1-1; clone_size: -; d_call: -; v_call: TRBV6-5; cdr3_aa: CASSYAGLNTEAFF; cdr3_nt: TGTGCCAGCAGTTACGCCGGGCTGAACACTGAAGCTTTCTTT
j_call: TRBJ1-2; clone_size: few; d_call: -; v_call: TRBV4-1; cdr3_aa: CASSQDSYYGYTF; cdr3_nt: TGCGCCAGCAGCCAAGACTCCTACTATGGCTACACCTTC
j_call: TRBJ2-7; clone_size: -; d_call: TRBD2; v_call: TRBV5-1; cdr3_aa: CASSLVAGERYEQYF; cdr3_nt: TGCGCCAGCAGCTTGGTAGCGGGGGAGCGCTACGAGCAGTACTTC
j_call: TRBJ2-3; clone_size: -; d_call: -; v_call: TRBV6-1; cdr3_aa: CASSRQGDTQYF; cdr3_nt: TGTGCCAGCAGTCGGCAGGGGGATACGCAGTATTTT
j_call: TRBJ2-7; clone_size: few; d_call: -; v_call: TRBV30; cdr3_aa: CATGLGQAGEQYF; cdr3_nt: TGTGCCACAGGACTAGGACAGGCTGGAGAGCAGTACTTC
j_call: TRBJ2-3; clone_size: -; d_call: -; v_call: TRBV5-1; cdr3_aa: CASSGPGISTDTQYF; cdr3_nt: TGCGCCAGCAGCGGGCCGGGGATTAGCACAGATACGCAGTATTTT
j_call: TRBJ1-2; clone_size: -; d_call: -; v_call: TRBV19; cdr3_aa: CASNQGYGYTF; cdr3_nt: TGTGCCAGTAATCAGGGCTATGGCTACACCTTC